What follows are 4 T cell receptor beta chains derived from one specimen sequenced in a study of blood T cell repertoires in COVID-19 (dated by TCRdb to about 2020). Libraries were constructed by the immunoSEQ multiplex PCR assay. This is the immuneACCESS table as TCRdb keeps it, with only in-frame sequences that have V and J called. A part of the clones is gone; compared with another copy, unresolved V genes explain less than half, and the rest is unexplained. Here the sample has about 75,000 clones; 80% to 90% occur a single time. The ten largest clones add up to approximately 20% of the sample. Sequencing used peripheral blood. Every receptor here comes from a woman between 45 and 60 years old with acute or convalescent COVID-19.

The rearrangement joins TRBV28 to TRBJ2-2, with TRBD1 as a possible D gene (5 bases). The length of the CDR3 is 14 residues. Germline lookup yields CDR1 MDHEN and CDR2 SYDVKM. The germline V and J ends were trimmed by 7 bases and 2 bases, with 11 bases remaining between them. As DNA, the CDR3 is TGTGCCAGCATCGAACAGGTTAACACCGGGGAGCTGTTTTTT. It codes for CASIEQVNTGELFF. Variable domain in full (rest from reference TRBV28 and TRBJ2-2): DVKVTQSSRYLVKRTGEKVFLECVQDMDHENMFWYRQDPGLGLRLIYFSYDVKMKEKGDIPEGYSVSREKKERFSLILESASTNQTSMYLCASIEQVNTGELFFGEGSRLTVL.

This chain uses TRBV29-1 with TRBJ2-5; 10 positions match TRBD2. Germline lookup yields CDR1 SQVTM and CDR2 ANQGSEA. The junction had 10 bases not matched to a gene; V was cut back by 7 bases and J by 5 bases. CDR3 length equals 14 residues. In DNA, the CDR3 is TGCAGCGCCCGTCGGGCTAGCGGGAGTGAGACCCAGTACTTC. This translates into CSARRASGSETQYF.

This clone was recorded only once. The chain combines TRBV6-5 with TRBJ2-7, with TRBD1 matching over 8 bases. The V gene's germline CDR1 is MNHEY and CDR2 SVGAGI. The J segment lost 2 bases and the V segment lost 7 bases, leaving 7 bases of the junction unmatched. The CDR3 consists of 14 residues. CDR3 protein: CASNTAGGPYEQYF. The CDR3 DNA follows: TGTGCCAGCAATACGGCAGGGGGCCCCTACGAGCAGTACTTC.

This chain uses TRBV4-1 with TRBJ2-2, with a tentative D call TRBD2 (6 bases). Deletions cut 2 bases from V and 5 bases from J, with 15 bases between. Per germline, CDR1 MGHRA and CDR2 YSYEKL. The CDR3 covers 16 residues. This CDR3 is CASSQIGTALTGELFF. In DNA, the CDR3 is TGCGCCAGCAGCCAAATTGGGACTGCTCTAACCGGGGAGCTGTTTTTT.